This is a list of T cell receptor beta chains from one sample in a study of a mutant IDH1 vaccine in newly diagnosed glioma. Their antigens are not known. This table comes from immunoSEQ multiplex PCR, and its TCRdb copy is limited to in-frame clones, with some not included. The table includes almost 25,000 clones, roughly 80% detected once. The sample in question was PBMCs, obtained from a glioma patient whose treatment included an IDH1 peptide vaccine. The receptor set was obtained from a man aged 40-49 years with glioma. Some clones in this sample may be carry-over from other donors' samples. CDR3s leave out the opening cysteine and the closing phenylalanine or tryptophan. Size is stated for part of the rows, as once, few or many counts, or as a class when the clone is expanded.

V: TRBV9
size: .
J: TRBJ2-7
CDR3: ASSVGLASLEQY

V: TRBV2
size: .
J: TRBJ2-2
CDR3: ATLPGRNGATGELF

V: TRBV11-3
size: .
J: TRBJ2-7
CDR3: ASSSRLWAYEQY

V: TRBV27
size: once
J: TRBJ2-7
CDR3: ACGTGAGVEQY

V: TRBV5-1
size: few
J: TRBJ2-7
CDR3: ASSLGVDRPYEQY

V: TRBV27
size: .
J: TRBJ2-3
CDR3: ASSLDRPGTDTQY

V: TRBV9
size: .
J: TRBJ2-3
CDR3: ASSVEVSTDTQY

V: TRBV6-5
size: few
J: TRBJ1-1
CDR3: ASRGRADTEAF

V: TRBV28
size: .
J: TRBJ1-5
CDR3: ASSHDGDQPQH

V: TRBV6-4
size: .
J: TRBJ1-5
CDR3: ASSDDGTALQPQH

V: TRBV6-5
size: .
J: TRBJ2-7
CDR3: ASSPGQDYEQY

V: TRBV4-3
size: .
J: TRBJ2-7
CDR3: ASSQGQGWAYEQY

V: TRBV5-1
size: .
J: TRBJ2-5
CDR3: ASSLGGSQETQY

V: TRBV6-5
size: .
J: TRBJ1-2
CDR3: ASSYLDREYGYT

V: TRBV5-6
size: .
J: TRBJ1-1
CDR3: ASSFDGMNTEAF

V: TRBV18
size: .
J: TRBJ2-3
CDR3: ASSSTSGGSTDTQY

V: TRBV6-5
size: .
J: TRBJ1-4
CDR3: ASSYSPGTGDEKLF

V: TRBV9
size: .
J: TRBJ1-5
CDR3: ASSEQGAEQPQH